The 27 T cell receptor beta chains given below trace back to one sample, sequenced in a study of blood T cell repertoires in COVID-19. TCRdb's copy holds only in-frame clones and misses some; the assay was immunoSEQ multiplex PCR. Here the sample spans fewer than 200,000 clones, about 82% being singletons. The specimen was peripheral blood. These receptors were collected from a woman of 80 years or more with COVID-19, enrolled during active disease.

The chain joins TRBV12-3 or TRBV12-4 to TRBJ1-4; maybe TRBD1 (6 bases). The germline V and J ends were trimmed by 9 bases and 8 bases, with 13 bases remaining between them. This CDR3 has 12 amino acids. The CDR3 loop is CASMDSLEKLFF. CDR3 nucleotides: TGTGCCAGTATGGACAGTCTAGAAAAACTGTTTTTT.

V is TRBV19 and J is TRBJ1-2; D is unresolved. The CDR3 covers 15 residues. Trimming pared 0 bases from V and 5 bases from J, leaving 13 bases between. Germline V gene data show CDR1 as LNHDA and CDR2 as SQIVND (reference sequence). CDR3 nucleotide sequence: TGTGCCAGTAGTATAGATCGAGGAGGGAGTTATGGCTACACCTTC. Its protein product is CASSIDRGGSYGYTF. The whole variable domain, filled in from reference TRBV19 and TRBJ1-2, reads DGGITQSPKYLFRKEGQNVTLSCEQNLNHDAMYWYRQDPGQGLRLIYYSQIVNDFQKGDIAEGYSVSREKKESFPLTVTSAQKNPTAFYLCASSIDRGGSYGYTFGSGTRLTVV.

The chain is built from TRBV2 and TRBJ1-6, with a possible D match to TRBD1 (5 bases). The V gene's germline CDR1 is SNHLY and CDR2 FYNNEI. This CDR3 comprises 15 residues. With 2 bases removed from V and 8 bases from J, the gap between germline ends came to 13 bases. CDR3 coding DNA: TGTGCCAGCAGTGAACAGGGAATTCAACATTCACCCCTCCACTTT. Translated, it gives CASSEQGIQHSPLHF.

This clone was seen a single time. The genes are TRBV18 and TRBJ1-3, with D possibly matching TRBD1 (5 bases). V shed 1 base and J shed 8 bases, with 12 bases lying between them. The CDR3 length is 14 residues. Per the germline V gene, CDR1 is KGHSH and CDR2 is LQKENI. CDR3 region: CASSPQGIGHTIYF. CDR3 DNA sequence: TGTGCCAGCTCACCACAGGGGATCGGGCACACCATATATTTT.

The V gene is TRBV6-5, the J gene TRBJ1-2; 7 nucleotides align to TRBD1. V dropped 1 base and J dropped 6; count of bases not matched to a gene: 2. This CDR3 is built from 13 residues. The germline V gene has CDR1 MNHEY and CDR2 SVGAGI. CDR3: CASSYLTGDGYTF. The CDR3 DNA reads TGTGCCAGCAGTTACTTAACAGGGGATGGCTACACCTTC.

V usage is TRBV28 and J usage is TRBJ1-5, with 8 bases aligning to TRBD1. Trimming took 1 base from V and 7 from J; bases not matched to a gene: 3. Germline assignment: CDR1 MDHEN and CDR2 SYDVKM. The CDR3 has 14 amino acids. The CDR3 coding sequence is TGTGCCAGCAGTTTATCAGGGGGCGGCCAGCCCCAGCATTTT. Translated: CASSLSGGGQPQHF.

V gene TRBV2 combines with J gene TRBJ1-1; a possible D gene is TRBD1 (6 bases). The germline V and J ends were trimmed by 6 bases and 2 bases, with 10 bases remaining between them. CDR1 and CDR2 from the germline V gene are SNHLY and FYNNEI. CDR3 length: 13 residues. This chain's CDR3 is CASRWDINTEAFF. CDR3 bases: TGTGCCAGCAGATGGGACATAAACACTGAAGCTTTCTTT.

The chain has TRBV3-1 (or the pseudogene TRBV3-2) and TRBJ1-2; D unclear. V was trimmed by 4 bases and J by 8 bases, leaving 14 bases between them. Germline V gene lookup returns CDR1 LGHDT and CDR2 YNNKEL (reference sequence). This CDR3 contains 13 residues. The CDR3 region has the DNA TGTGCCAGCAGCCTAGAAGGGCAGCGGGGCTACACCTTC. Amino acid sequence: CASSLEGQRGYTF.

This clone was recorded once. This chain connects TRBV6-6 to TRBJ1-3, with a weak D call TRBD1 (6 bases). The CDR3 has 16 amino acids. V lost 4 bases and J lost 0, with 13 bases in between. Germline assignment: CDR1 MNHNY and CDR2 SVGAGI (reference sequence). The CDR3 region has the DNA TGTGCCAGCAGTTCCCTAGACAGGAACTCTGGAAACACCATATATTTT. Residues: CASSSLDRNSGNTIYF.

The chain carries TRBV24-1 and TRBJ2-3; TRBD2 matches at 8 bases. The CDR3 is 15 amino acids. Germline V CDR1 and CDR2: KGHDR, SFDVKD. Unmatched junction bases numbered 5, after V lost 3 bases and J lost 4 bases. The CDR3 bases are TGTGCCACCAGTGATCGGGGGGGCCTGGCAGATACGCAGTATTTT. Translation: CATSDRGGLADTQYF.

V and J are TRBV19 and TRBJ1-2; D uncertain. Germline values: CDR1 LNHDA, CDR2 SQIVND (reference sequence). The CDR3 runs 13 residues. V lost 3 bases, J lost 1 base, and 6 bases lay in between. This chain's CDR3 is CASSITVNYGYTF. In nucleotides, the CDR3 is TGTGCCAGTAGTATTACGGTTAACTATGGCTACACCTTC.

J is TRBJ2-3 and V is TRBV7-2, with 10 bases fitting TRBD2. This CDR3 has 15 amino acids. Germline CDR1 is SGHTA and CDR2 is FQGNSA. With 6 bases clipped from V and 4 bases from J, the junction kept 7 bases outside the gene matches. CDR3 coding DNA: TGTGCCAGCAGTTCTAGCGGGGGCCAACCAGATACGCAGTATTTT. Translated: CASSSSGGQPDTQYF.

In its sample, this clone was seen once. This chain uses TRBV5-1 with TRBJ1-3; D might be TRBD1 (5 bases). Trimming cost V 7 bases and J 2 bases, with 13 bases left between them. Germline V gene sequence: CDR1 SGHRS, CDR2 YFSETQ. This CDR3 region has 14 residues. The CDR3 nucleotides are TGCGCCAGCCTCCAGGGTATTGCTGGAAACACCATATATTTT. Its translation is CASLQGIAGNTIYF. Drawing the rest from reference TRBV5-1 and TRBJ1-3, the complete variable domain is KAGVTQTPRYLIKTRGQQVTLSCSPISGHRSVSWYQQTPGQGLQFLFEYFSETQRNKGNFPGRFSGRQFSNSRSEMNVSTLELGDSALYLCASLQGIAGNTIYFGEGSWLTVV.

The chain employs TRBV11-2 and TRBJ1-1; D is perhaps TRBD1 (5 bases). The CDR3 has 12 amino acids. V lost 10 bases to trimming and J lost 4 bases, with 13 bases between them. Germline CDR1 and CDR2: SGHAT and FQNNGV. CDR3 DNA sequence: TGTGCCACCCGGGGGGTGGGCACTGAAGCTTTCTTT. Protein: CATRGVGTEAFF.

This sequence joins TRBV18 and TRBJ1-1; no firm D call. Trimming removed 3 bases from V and 7 bases from J, with 12 bases in between. Per the germline V gene, CDR1 is KGHSH and CDR2 is LQKENI. CDR3 length: 13 residues. CDR3 region: CASSPTGYGEAFF. CDR3 nucleotide sequence: TGTGCCAGCTCACCCACGGGGTACGGTGAAGCTTTCTTT.

The gene calls are TRBV28 and TRBJ2-1, with TRBD1 matching over 9 bases. Germline-derived CDR1 and CDR2 are MDHEN and SYDVKM. Trimming took 5 bases from V and 1 from J; bases not matched to a gene: 6. This CDR3 comprises 16 residues. CDR3 nucleotide sequence: TGTGCCAGCAGTACCCCGGGACAGGGTTCCTACAATGAGCAGTTCTTC. Translation: CASSTPGQGSYNEQFF. The full variable domain, completed using reference TRBV28 and TRBJ2-1, is DVKVTQSSRYLVKRTGEKVFLECVQDMDHENMFWYRQDPGLGLRLIYFSYDVKMKEKGDIPEGYSVSREKKERFSLILESASTNQTSMYLCASSTPGQGSYNEQFFGPGTRLTVL.

This clone was seen a single time. The chain combines TRBV19 with TRBJ1-5; 7 positions match TRBD1. V gave up 7 bases and J gave up 0 bases; unmatched junction bases: 18. Germline V CDR1 and CDR2: LNHDA, SQIVND (reference sequence). The CDR3 totals 19 residues. CDR3 residues: CASIGNRDRGFYSNQPQHF. The CDR3 nucleotides read TGTGCCAGTATCGGAAACCGGGACAGAGGCTTTTATAGCAATCAGCCCCAGCATTTT.

The gene calls are TRBV5-1 and TRBJ2-7; D perhaps matches TRBD2 (5 bases). Germline loops: CDR1 SGHRS, CDR2 YFSETQ. With 5 bases removed from V and 2 bases from J, the gap between germline ends came to 14 bases. This CDR3 region has 14 residues. DNA for the CDR3: TGCGCCAGCAGGCGGGCGGCAGGAGCCTACGAGCAGTACTTC. Translated: CASRRAAGAYEQYF.

V usage is TRBV9 and J usage is TRBJ2-2, with D possibly TRBD1 on 6 matching bases. This CDR3 is 17 amino acids long. Germline V gives CDR1 SGDLS, CDR2 YYNGEE. V lost 0 bases and J 0 bases, leaving 12 bases between the germline ends. In DNA form, the CDR3 reads TGTGCCAGCAGCGTAGGCACAGGGCATACGAACACCGGGGAGCTGTTTTTT. Translated, it gives CASSVGTGHTNTGELFF. The complete variable domain, with remaining parts taken from reference TRBV9 and TRBJ2-2, reads DSGVTQTPKHLITATGQRVTLRCSPRSGDLSVYWYQQSLDQGLQFLIQYYNGEERAKGNILERFSAQQFPDLHSELNLSSLELGDSALYFCASSVGTGHTNTGELFFGEGSRLTVL.

The chain joins TRBV7-2 to TRBJ1-6; 7 positions agree with TRBD1. CDR1 and CDR2 (germline): SGHTA, FQGNSA. This CDR3 is 16 amino acids long. The junction had 10 bases not matched to a gene; V was cut back by 5 bases and J by 6 bases. In nucleotides, the CDR3 is TGTGCCAGCAGCCGTACAGGGGCCTATAGTAATTCACCCCTCCACTTT. It translates to CASSRTGAYSNSPLHF.

This clone was seen just once. This chain connects TRBV6-8 to TRBJ1-3; 7 bases are a match to TRBD1. CDR1 and CDR2 from the germline V gene are MNHGY and SAAAGT. V lost 7 bases to trimming and J lost 6 bases; unmatched junction nucleotides: 24. The CDR3 is 19 amino acids. In DNA, the CDR3 is TGTGCCAGCAATCGCTCACTGCGGGGACAGTGCCTCCGAAAAAACACCATATATTTT. This gives the protein CASNRSLRGQCLRKNTIYF.

This chain links TRBV6-5 with TRBJ1-2; 7 positions match TRBD1. V gave up 6 bases and J gave up 4 bases; unmatched junction bases: 8. The CDR3 extends over 14 amino acids. Per germline, CDR1 MNHEY and CDR2 SVGAGI. The CDR3 DNA reads TGTGCCAGCAGATTTACAGGGGTGACCTATGGCTACACCTTC. It translates to CASRFTGVTYGYTF.

The rearrangement uses TRBV7-2 and TRBJ2-1; 12 bases fit TRBD2. This CDR3 comprises 14 residues. CDR1 SGHTA and CDR2 FQGNSA come from the germline V gene. V lost 3 bases to trimming and J lost 15 bases; unmatched junction nucleotides: 9. The CDR3, as DNA: TGTGCCAGCAGCTTGCCCGCTAGCGGGGGGGCCTCGTTCTTC. Translating gives CASSLPASGGASFF.

The V and J genes are TRBV5-1 and TRBJ2-3, with TRBD2 as a possible D gene (6 bases). Trimming left V 0 bases short and J 1 base short, with 12 bases between. CDR3 size: 16 residues. From germline, CDR1 is SGHRS and CDR2 YFSETQ. The CDR3 region has the DNA TGCGCCAGCAGCTTGGCGGAACTAGCTGGCACAGATACGCAGTATTTT. This gives the protein CASSLAELAGTDTQYF.

The rearrangement links TRBV2 to TRBJ2-5; possibly TRBD2 for D (5 bases). The CDR3 has 12 residues. In germline, CDR1 is SNHLY, CDR2 FYNNEI. Trimming left V 11 bases short and J 5 bases short, with 15 bases between. Written as DNA, the CDR3 is TGTGCCGCCGGGAAGACGGGGGAGACCCAGTACTTC. Encoded protein: CAAGKTGETQYF. Together with reference TRBV2 and TRBJ2-5, the CDR3 gives the full variable domain: EPEVTQTPSHQVTQMGQEVILRCVPISNHLYFYWYRQILGQKVEFLVSFYNNEISEKSEIFDDQFSVERPDGSNFTLKIRSTKLEDSAMYFCAAGKTGETQYFGPGTRLLVL.

The chain uses TRBV3-1 (or the pseudogene TRBV3-2) and TRBJ2-7; TRBD2 aligns across 8 bases. This CDR3 has 16 residues. V was clipped by 1 base and J by 1 base; unmatched bases: 6. Germline V gene data show CDR1 as LGHDT and CDR2 as YNNKEL (reference sequence). CDR3 DNA sequence: TGTGCCAGCAGCCAAGCCGGGGGCGGGAGGTCCTACGAGCAGTACTTC. Amino acid sequence: CASSQAGGGRSYEQYF.

This clone was observed once. CDR3 DNA sequence: TGCGCCAGCAGCAAAGATCCTAGCGGGAGACAAGCCGAGCAGTACTTC. It is translated as CASSKDPSGRQAEQYF. The J gene is TRBJ2-7, the V gene TRBV5-1, with 10 bases identical to TRBD2. CDR3 size: 16 residues. Losses at the gene ends were 4 bases for V and 6 bases for J; bases not matched to a gene: 13. CDR1 and CDR2 from the germline V gene are SGHRS and YFSETQ.